The entry below gives a single T cell receptor (beta chain) sequence along with its context. What it binds is unknown. This CDR3 has 18 residues. Germline loops: CDR1 LNHNV, CDR2 YYDKDF (reference sequence). The ends were cut back, 1 base at V and 3 bases at J, with 21 bases in the middle. This sample is part of a study of T cell responses to AZD1222 COVID-19 vaccine. Study-wide results and limits: Seropositive status at baseline applied to only six AZD1222 recipients. Donors were mostly white British, more females; clonal diversity possibly underestimated. Spike-specific TCR depth and breadth grew after two AZD1222 doses. Among spike-specific TCRs, nearly half reportedly target unmutated variant regions.

Produced via immunoSEQ multiplex PCR; TCRdb's table is partial and in-frame only. The profile shows more than 80,000 clones, 80% to 90% of them singletons. Source: peripheral blood, taken 28 days after the second AZD1222 dose. This chain joins TRBV15 and TRBJ2-5; TRBD2 is a possible D gene (6 bases). The TCR was taken from an adult who received the AZD1222 COVID-19 vaccine. Here the CDR3 reads CATSRGGLPAGGKETQYF. The CDR3 region has the DNA TGTGCCACCAGCAGAGGTGGACTGCCGGCAGGAGGGAAAGAGACCCAGTACTTC.